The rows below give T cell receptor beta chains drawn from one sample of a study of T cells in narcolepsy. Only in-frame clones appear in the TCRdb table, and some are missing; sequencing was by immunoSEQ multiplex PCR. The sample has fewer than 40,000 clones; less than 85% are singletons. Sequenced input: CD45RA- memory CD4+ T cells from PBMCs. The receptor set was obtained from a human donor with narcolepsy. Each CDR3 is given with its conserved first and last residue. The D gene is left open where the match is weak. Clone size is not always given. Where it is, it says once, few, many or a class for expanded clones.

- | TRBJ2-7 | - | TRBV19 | CASSIGVVNSYEQYF | TGTGCCAGTAGTATAGGAGTTGTGAACTCCTACGAGCAGTACTTC
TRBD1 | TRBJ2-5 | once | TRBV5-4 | CASSFTRGQEETQYF | TGTGCCAGCAGCTTCACTAGGGGGCAAGAAGAGACCCAGTACTTC
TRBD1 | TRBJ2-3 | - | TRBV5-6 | CASSSRSDRGQDTQYF | TGTGCCAGCAGCTCCCGGTCGGACAGGGGACAAGATACGCAGTATTTT
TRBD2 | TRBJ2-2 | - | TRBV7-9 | CASGRLAANTGELFF | TGTGCCAGCGGACGACTAGCGGCGAACACCGGGGAGCTGTTTTTT
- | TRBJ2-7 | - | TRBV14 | CASAREALYEQYF | TGTGCCAGCGCTAGGGAAGCACTCTACGAGCAGTACTTC
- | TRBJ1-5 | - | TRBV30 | CAWGGSNQPQHF | TGTGCCTGGGGGGGCTCCAATCAGCCCCAGCATTTT
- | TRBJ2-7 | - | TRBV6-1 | CASSPRGDEQYF | TGTGCCAGCAGTCCCAGGGGGGACGAGCAGTACTTC
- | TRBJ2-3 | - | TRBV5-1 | CASSILERTDTQYF | TGCGCCAGCAGCATACTAGAACGCACAGATACGCAGTATTTT
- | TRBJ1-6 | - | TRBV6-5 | CASRAQALNSPLHF | TGTGCCAGCAGGGCTCAAGCACTAAATTCACCCCTCCACTTT
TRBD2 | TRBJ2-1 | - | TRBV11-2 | CASSLERGGRLGEQFF | TGTGCCAGCAGCTTAGAGCGGGGGGGCCGGTTGGGTGAGCAGTTCTTC
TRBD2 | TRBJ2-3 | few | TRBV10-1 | CASSYWTSGGRSTSTDTQYF | TGCGCCAGCAGCTACTGGACTAGCGGGGGGCGTTCTACTAGCACAGATACGCAGTATTTT
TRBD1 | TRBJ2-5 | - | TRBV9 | CASSVTDRGVETQYF | TGTGCCAGCAGCGTCACCGACAGGGGGGTAGAGACCCAGTACTTC
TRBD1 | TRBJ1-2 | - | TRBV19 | CASIRTGEALYGYTF | TGTGCCAGTATTCGGACAGGGGAGGCTCTCTATGGCTACACCTTC
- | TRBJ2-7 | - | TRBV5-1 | CASSLEGSSYEQYF | TGCGCCAGCAGCTTGGAAGGGTCCTCCTACGAGCAGTACTTC
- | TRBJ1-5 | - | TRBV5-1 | CASSPRDLREPQHF | TGCGCCAGCAGCCCCCGGGACCTCCGGGAGCCCCAGCATTTT
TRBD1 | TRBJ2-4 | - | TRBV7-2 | CASSLTPGQSPLAKNIQYF | TGTGCCAGCAGCTTAACCCCGGGACAGTCTCCATTAGCCAAAAACATTCAGTACTTC
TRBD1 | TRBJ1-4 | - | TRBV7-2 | CASSFTGALGEKLFF | TGTGCCAGCAGCTTCACAGGGGCGCTAGGGGAAAAACTGTTTTTT
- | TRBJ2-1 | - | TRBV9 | CASSVLGGPYNEQFF | TGTGCCAGCAGCGTGCTAGGGGGACCCTACAATGAGCAGTTCTTC
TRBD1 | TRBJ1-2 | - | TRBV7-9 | CASSPTGVGGYTF | TGTGCCAGCAGCCCCACAGGGGTTGGTGGCTACACCTTC
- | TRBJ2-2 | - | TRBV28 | CASAGSGELFF | TGTGCCAGCGCAGGGTCCGGGGAGCTGTTTTTT
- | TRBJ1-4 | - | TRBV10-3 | CAISAAPHNEKLFF | TGTGCCATCAGTGCAGCGCCCCATAATGAAAAACTGTTTTTT
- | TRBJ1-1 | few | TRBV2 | CASSDTRTSAEAFF | TGTGCCAGCAGTGACACCCGAACATCAGCTGAAGCTTTCTTT
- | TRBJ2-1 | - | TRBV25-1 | CASSEGDRSHNEQFF | TGTGCCAGCAGTGAAGGGGACCGGTCCCACAATGAGCAGTTCTTC
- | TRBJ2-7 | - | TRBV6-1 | CASSKYPGTNYEQYF | TGTGCCAGCAGTAAATATCCGGGGACGAATTACGAGCAGTACTTC
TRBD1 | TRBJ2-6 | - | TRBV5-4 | CASSRDRVSGANVLTF | TGTGCCAGCAGCCGGGACAGGGTCTCAGGGGCCAACGTCCTGACTTTC
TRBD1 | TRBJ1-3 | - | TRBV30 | CAWSEGTGAGNTIYF | TGTGCCTGGAGTGAGGGGACAGGGGCTGGAAACACCATATATTTT
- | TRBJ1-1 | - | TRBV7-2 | CASSLVPRSNTEAFF | TGTGCCAGCAGCTTAGTTCCCAGGTCGAACACTGAAGCTTTCTTT
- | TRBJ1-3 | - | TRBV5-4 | CASSLKGGLSGNTIYF | TGTGCCAGCAGCTTAAAAGGGGGTCTCTCTGGAAACACCATATATTTT
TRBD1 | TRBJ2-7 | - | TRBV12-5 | CASVPPGDRANYEQYF | TGTGCTAGTGTTCCCCCCGGGGACAGGGCGAACTACGAGCAGTACTTC
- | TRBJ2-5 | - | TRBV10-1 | CASSESPNTQETQYF | TGCGCCAGCAGTGAGTCCCCCAACACGCAAGAGACCCAGTACTTC
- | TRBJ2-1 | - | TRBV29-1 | CSVVLTNEQFF | TGCAGCGTTGTACTGACCAATGAGCAGTTCTTC
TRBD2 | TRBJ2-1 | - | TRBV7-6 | CASSLGRGVDEQFF | TGTGCCAGCAGCTTGGGGCGGGGGGTGGATGAGCAGTTCTTC
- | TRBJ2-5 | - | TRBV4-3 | CASSQEERAQETQYF | TGCGCCAGCAGCCAAGAAGAAAGGGCCCAAGAGACCCAGTACTTC
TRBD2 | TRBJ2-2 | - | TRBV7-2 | CASSLGTSGPNTGELFF | TGTGCCAGCAGCTTAGGGACTAGCGGCCCGAACACCGGGGAGCTGTTTTTT
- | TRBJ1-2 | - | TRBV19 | CASSIGRGHGGYTF | TGTGCCAGTAGTATAGGAAGAGGCCACGGGGGCTACACCTTC
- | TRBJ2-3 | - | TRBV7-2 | CASSGQVADTQYF | TGTGCCAGCAGTGGGCAGGTGGCAGATACGCAGTATTTT
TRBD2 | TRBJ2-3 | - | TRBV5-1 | CASTNSGDDTDTQYF | TGCGCCAGCACCAATAGCGGGGATGACACAGATACGCAGTATTTT
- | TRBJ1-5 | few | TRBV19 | CAATRGDSNQPQHF | TGTGCCGCCACGCGGGGAGACAGCAATCAGCCCCAGCATTTT
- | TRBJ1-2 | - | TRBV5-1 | CASSLGQVGYGYTF | TGCGCCAGCAGCTTGGGCCAGGTGGGTTATGGCTACACCTTC
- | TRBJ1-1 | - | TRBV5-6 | CASSRPGTVNTEAFF | TGTGCCAGCAGCCGTCCCGGGACGGTGAACACTGAAGCTTTCTTT
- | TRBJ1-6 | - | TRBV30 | CACSRTGSYNSPLHF | TGTGCCTGCTCTCGGACGGGCTCCTATAATTCACCCCTCCACTTT
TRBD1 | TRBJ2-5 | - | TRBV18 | CASSPEDRGRETQYF | TGTGCCAGCTCACCGGAGGACAGGGGCCGGGAGACCCAGTACTTC
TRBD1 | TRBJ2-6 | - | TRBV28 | CASSPSEGALSGANVLTF | TGTGCCAGCAGTCCTTCCGAGGGGGCCCTCTCTGGGGCCAACGTCCTGACTTTC
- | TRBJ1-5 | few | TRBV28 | CASTFGVRNQPQHF | TGTGCCAGCACCTTTGGGGTCCGCAATCAGCCCCAGCATTTT
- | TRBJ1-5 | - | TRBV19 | CASSMDKGDGFNQPQHF | TGTGCCAGTAGTATGGATAAAGGGGACGGATTCAATCAGCCCCAGCATTTT
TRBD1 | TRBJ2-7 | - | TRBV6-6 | CASSPRDRTATYEQYF | TGTGCCAGCAGTCCCCGGGACAGAACCGCCACCTACGAGCAGTACTTC
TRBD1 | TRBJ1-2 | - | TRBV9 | CASSVEGGGTGHGYTF | TGTGCCAGCAGCGTAGAAGGCGGGGGGACAGGGCATGGCTACACCTTC
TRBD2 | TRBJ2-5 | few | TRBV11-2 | CASSSGLAGTRTQYF | TGTGCCAGCAGCTCTGGACTAGCGGGGACGCGGACCCAGTACTTC